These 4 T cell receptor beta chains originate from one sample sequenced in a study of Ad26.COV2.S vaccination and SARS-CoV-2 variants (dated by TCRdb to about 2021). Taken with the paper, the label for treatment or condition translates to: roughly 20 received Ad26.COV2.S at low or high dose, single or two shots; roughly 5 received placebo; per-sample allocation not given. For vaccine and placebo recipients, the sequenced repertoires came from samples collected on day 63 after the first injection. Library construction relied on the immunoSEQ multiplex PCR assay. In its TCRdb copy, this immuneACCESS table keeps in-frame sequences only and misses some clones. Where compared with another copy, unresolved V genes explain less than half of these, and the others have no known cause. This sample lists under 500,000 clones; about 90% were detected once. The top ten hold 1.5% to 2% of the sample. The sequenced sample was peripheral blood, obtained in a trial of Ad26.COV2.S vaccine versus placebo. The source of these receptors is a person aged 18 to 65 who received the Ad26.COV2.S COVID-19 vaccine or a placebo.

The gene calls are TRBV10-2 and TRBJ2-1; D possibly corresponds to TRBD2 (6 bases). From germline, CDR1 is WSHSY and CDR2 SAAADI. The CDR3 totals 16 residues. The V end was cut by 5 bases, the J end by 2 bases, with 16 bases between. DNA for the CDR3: TGCGCCAGCAGTCAAGGACTACCTCTCCCCTACAATGAGCAGTTCTTC. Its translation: CASSQGLPLPYNEQFF.

The CDR3: CASSLAGRKETQYF. Here the CDR3 DNA reads TGTGCCAGCAGCTTAGCGGGCAGGAAAGAGACCCAGTACTTC. The chain recombines TRBV7-7 with TRBJ2-5; D unclear. CDR3 length: 14 amino acids. The germline CDR1 and CDR2 sequences are SSHAT and FNYEAQ (reference sequence). V was trimmed by 0 bases and J by 3 bases, leaving 8 bases between them.

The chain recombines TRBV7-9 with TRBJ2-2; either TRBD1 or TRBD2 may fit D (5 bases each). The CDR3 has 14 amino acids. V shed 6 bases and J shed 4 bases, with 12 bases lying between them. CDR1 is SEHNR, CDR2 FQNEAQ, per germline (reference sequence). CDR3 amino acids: CASRSRDGTGELFF. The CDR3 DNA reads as TGTGCCAGCAGGTCGAGGGACGGCACCGGGGAGCTGTTTTTT. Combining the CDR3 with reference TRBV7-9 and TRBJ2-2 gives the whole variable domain DTGVSQNPRHKITKRGQNVTFRCDPISEHNRLYWYRQTLGQGPEFLTYFQNEAQLEKSRLLSDRFSAERPKGSFSTLEIQRTEQGDSAMYLCASRSRDGTGELFFGEGSRLTVL.

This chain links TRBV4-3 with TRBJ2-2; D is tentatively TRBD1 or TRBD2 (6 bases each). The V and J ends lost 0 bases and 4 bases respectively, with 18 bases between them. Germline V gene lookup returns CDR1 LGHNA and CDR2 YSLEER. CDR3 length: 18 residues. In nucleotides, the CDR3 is TGCGCCAGCAGCCAAGATTGGGGGGTCAGGGGTATCACCGGGGAGCTGTTTTTT. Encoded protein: CASSQDWGVRGITGELFF.